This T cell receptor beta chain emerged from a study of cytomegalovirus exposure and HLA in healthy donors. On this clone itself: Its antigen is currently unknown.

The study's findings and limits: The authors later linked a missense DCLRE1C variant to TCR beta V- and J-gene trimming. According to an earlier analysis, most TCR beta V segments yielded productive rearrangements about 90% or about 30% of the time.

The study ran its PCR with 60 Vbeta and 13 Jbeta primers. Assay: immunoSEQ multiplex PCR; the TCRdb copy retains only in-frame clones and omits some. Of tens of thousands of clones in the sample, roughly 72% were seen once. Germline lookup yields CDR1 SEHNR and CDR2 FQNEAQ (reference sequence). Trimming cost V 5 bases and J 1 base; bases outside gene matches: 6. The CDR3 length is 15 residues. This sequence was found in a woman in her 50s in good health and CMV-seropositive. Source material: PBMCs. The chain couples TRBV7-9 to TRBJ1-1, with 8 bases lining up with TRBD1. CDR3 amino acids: CASSPGQGGNTEAFF. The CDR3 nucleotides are TGTGCCAGCAGCCCAGGACAGGGAGGGAACACTGAAGCTTTCTTT.